Listed below are T cell receptor beta chains from one sample, sequenced in a study of shared clonotypes between healthy human individuals. Method: immunoSEQ multiplex PCR; TCRdb's copy keeps in-frame clones and lacks some. The sample shows about 2.3 million clones, approximately 95% of them seen only once. Sequenced sample: naive CD4+ T cells from PBMCs. Every receptor here comes from a man between 18 and 35 years old in good health. Some clones in this sample may be carry-over from other donors' samples. Both conserved end residues are part of each CDR3. Fields, in order: CDR3 protein, V gene.

CDR3 protein: CSVDSTGSRDEQYF
V gene: TRBV29-1

CDR3 protein: CASSSRGEGAYNEQFF
V gene: TRBV5-1

CDR3 protein: CSGRGKTEAFF
V gene: TRBV20-1

CDR3 protein: CASSQRIPSGTTTGELFF
V gene: TRBV4-1

CDR3 protein: CASSSLYEQFF
V gene: TRBV6-6

CDR3 protein: CASSPGTAGTYEQYF
V gene: TRBV9

CDR3 protein: CASSQDHGDQPQHF
V gene: TRBV4-3

CDR3 protein: CASSQVGGSRYGYTF
V gene: TRBV5-6

CDR3 protein: CASSQEAGVYGYTF
V gene: TRBV4-2

CDR3 protein: CASSSQYGTEAFF
V gene: TRBV7-9

CDR3 protein: CASSHETVEAFF
V gene: TRBV7-9

CDR3 protein: CASSVLAPLGQGERETQYF
V gene: TRBV27

CDR3 protein: CASVRQGGGEQFF
V gene: TRBV6-1

CDR3 protein: CASSQGTVSYEQYF
V gene: TRBV4-1

CDR3 protein: CASSLVLAGSTDTQYF
V gene: TRBV5-1

CDR3 protein: CASSEWGTGVAGANVLTF
V gene: TRBV25-1

CDR3 protein: CASSSISYEQYF
V gene: TRBV7-9

CDR3 protein: CASSPRGRQETQYF
V gene: TRBV5-1

CDR3 protein: CASSKDGTYPSEQYF
V gene: TRBV5-4

CDR3 protein: CASSQEPSYNYGYTF
V gene: TRBV4-1

CDR3 protein: CAIRDNTGMGNTIYF
V gene: TRBV10-3

CDR3 protein: CASSRTGYNEQFF
V gene: TRBV10-2

CDR3 protein: CASNSRLAGVRETQYF
V gene: TRBV27

CDR3 protein: CASSLALGDAAEQYF
V gene: TRBV7-8

CDR3 protein: CASSQRGLADSHLAKNIQYF
V gene: TRBV4-1

CDR3 protein: CATSARTSEQYF
V gene: TRBV10-3

CDR3 protein: CASSIDYQPQHF
V gene: TRBV19

CDR3 protein: CASSLAGGAIYGYTF
V gene: TRBV5-6

CDR3 protein: CASSHRDTAYGYTF
V gene: TRBV6-6

CDR3 protein: CASLRGPNYGYTF
V gene: TRBV28

CDR3 protein: CAISGGNMNTEAFF
V gene: TRBV10-3

CDR3 protein: CASSLRLVLASTDTQYF
V gene: TRBV5-1

CDR3 protein: CASSTGQRVSYEQYF
V gene: TRBV27

CDR3 protein: CASRIDTQYF
V gene: TRBV2

CDR3 protein: CASSLVSNQPQHF
V gene: TRBV28

CDR3 protein: CASSLHSSSYGYTF
V gene: TRBV5-4

CDR3 protein: CSARESYEQYF
V gene: TRBV20-1

CDR3 protein: CASSGRGTEAFF
V gene: TRBV25-1

CDR3 protein: CASRSRRGLNTGELFF
V gene: TRBV2

CDR3 protein: CAISRSTDNYGYTF
V gene: TRBV10-3

CDR3 protein: CASSPEGVGEQYF
V gene: TRBV7-9

CDR3 protein: CAWSVALSGSGGQYF
V gene: TRBV30

CDR3 protein: CASSLRGPTYEQYF
V gene: TRBV5-6

CDR3 protein: CASSAHRGRYGYTF
V gene: TRBV5-8

CDR3 protein: CASSFEGTSYNEQFF
V gene: TRBV5-1

CDR3 protein: CASGRGGRGNEQFF
V gene: TRBV6-5

CDR3 protein: CASSLDPGGTQYF
V gene: TRBV7-3

CDR3 protein: CAWSVKGQPQHF
V gene: TRBV30

CDR3 protein: CASKPWPPTTDTQYF
V gene: TRBV13

CDR3 protein: CASSFRTGLSNYGYTF
V gene: TRBV27

CDR3 protein: CASSSPGSTNEKLFF
V gene: TRBV28

CDR3 protein: CASSWVFDSPLHF
V gene: TRBV27

CDR3 protein: CASSLNLIGAGAEQYF
V gene: TRBV7-6

CDR3 protein: CASSLGAQETQYF
V gene: TRBV11-3

CDR3 protein: CASSLGREGQPQHF
V gene: TRBV5-1

CDR3 protein: CASSLLGSGSPTDTQYF
V gene: TRBV5-4

CDR3 protein: CASSLGFEDTGELFF
V gene: TRBV5-1

CDR3 protein: CSVRWGQQNTEAFF
V gene: TRBV29-1

CDR3 protein: CASSLGAGLYNEQFF
V gene: TRBV7-9